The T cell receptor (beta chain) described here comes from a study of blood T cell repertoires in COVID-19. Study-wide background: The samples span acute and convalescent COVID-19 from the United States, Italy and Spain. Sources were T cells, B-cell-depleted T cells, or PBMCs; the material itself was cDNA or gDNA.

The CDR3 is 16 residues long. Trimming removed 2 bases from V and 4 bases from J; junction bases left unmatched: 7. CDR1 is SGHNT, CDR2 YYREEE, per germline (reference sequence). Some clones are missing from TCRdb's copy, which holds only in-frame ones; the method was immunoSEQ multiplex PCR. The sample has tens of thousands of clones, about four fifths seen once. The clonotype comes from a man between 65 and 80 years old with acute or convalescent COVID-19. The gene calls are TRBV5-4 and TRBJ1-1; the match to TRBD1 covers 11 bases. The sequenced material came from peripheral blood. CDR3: CASSFGQGAGGTEAFF. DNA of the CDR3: TGTGCCAGCAGCTTCGGACAGGGGGCAGGAGGCACTGAAGCTTTCTTT.